The 9 T cell receptor beta chains listed next were all sequenced from one sample in a study of CD8+ T cells in alopecia areata. Treatment given: oral pan-JAK inhibitor, 5-10 mg twice daily. TCR sequencing used cDNA made by reverse transcription of extracted RNA. The method was immunoSEQ multiplex PCR; TCRdb's version includes in-frame clones alone and lacks a portion of them. The repertoire has just under 65,000 clones, roughly 46% of them found once; the top ten carry roughly 22%. The sample here was CD8+ T cells sorted from blood, taken at roughly week 36, from a patient treated with tofacitinib. The receptors were sampled from a human donor with alopecia areata.

This chain uses TRBV7-2 with TRBJ2-7, with 11 bases fitting TRBD1. Germline values: CDR1 SGHTA, CDR2 FQGNSA. The V gene end was trimmed by 4 bases and the J gene end by 3 bases; junction bases not matched to a gene: 2. CDR3 length equals 14 residues. In DNA form, the CDR3 reads TGTGCCAGCAGCTCCGGGACAGGGGGCTACGAGCAGTACTTC. Translated, it gives CASSSGTGGYEQYF.

This clone was observed a few times. This chain connects TRBV28 to TRBJ1-1; D unclear. V lost 5 bases and J lost 0, with 13 bases in between. The CDR3 spans 15 residues. From germline, CDR1 is MDHEN and CDR2 SYDVKM. The CDR3 DNA follows: TGTGCCAGCAGTCCACCGGGTCGGGTGAACACTGAAGCTTTCTTT. Amino acid sequence: CASSPPGRVNTEAFF. Using reference TRBV28 and TRBJ1-1 for the parts outside the CDR3, the full variable domain is DVKVTQSSRYLVKRTGEKVFLECVQDMDHENMFWYRQDPGLGLRLIYFSYDVKMKEKGDIPEGYSVSREKKERFSLILESASTNQTSMYLCASSPPGRVNTEAFFGQGTRLTVV.

This clone occurred a few times. The V call is TRBV29-1, the J call TRBJ2-3, with 7 positions matching TRBD1. The CDR3 is made up of 15 amino acids. Trimming removed 5 bases from V and 10 bases from J; junction bases left unmatched: 18. Germline CDR1 is SQVTM and CDR2 is ANQGSEA. The CDR3 here is CSVRFGTADNRSQYF. DNA for the CDR3: TGCAGCGTTAGGTTCGGGACAGCAGATAATAGGTCGCAGTATTTT.

This chain links TRBV7-9 with TRBJ1-5, with D unclear. This CDR3 contains 12 residues. The germline V gene has CDR1 SEHNR and CDR2 FQNEAQ (reference sequence). Trimming removed 3 bases at V and 4 bases at J, with 4 bases between. The CDR3 is CASSFRNQPQHF. Here the CDR3 DNA reads TGTGCCAGCAGCTTCAGAAATCAGCCCCAGCATTTT.

In this sample, this clone turned up a few times. The CDR3 DNA reads TGTGCCAGCACAGCTTACGGGCCGGTAGGCTACGAGCAGTACTTC. Translated: CASTAYGPVGYEQYF. The genes are TRBV7-9 and TRBJ2-7; D remains unclear. Germline V lookup: CDR1 SEHNR, CDR2 FQNEAQ (reference sequence). This CDR3 is 15 amino acids long. Trimming took 7 bases from V and 3 from J, leaving 19 bases between them. Filled out from reference TRBV7-9 and TRBJ2-7, the complete variable domain reads DTGVSQNPRHKITKRGQNVTFRCDPISEHNRLYWYRQTLGQGPEFLTYFQNEAQLEKSRLLSDRFSAERPKGSFSTLEIQRTEQGDSAMYLCASTAYGPVGYEQYFGPGTRLTVT.

The rearrangement uses TRBV7-8 and TRBJ2-5; no reliable D call. Trimming removed 1 base at V and 4 bases at J, with 10 bases between. The CDR3 is made up of 14 amino acids. Germline loops: CDR1 SGHVS, CDR2 FQNEAQ. Here the CDR3 DNA reads TGTGCCAGCAGCTTAGAGACCAGAGGAGAGACCCAGTACTTC. Translation gives CASSLETRGETQYF.

This clone was observed a few times. CDR3 loop: CSVGPSGEAFF. CDR3 DNA sequence: TGCAGCGTTGGACCCTCCGGTGAAGCTTTCTTT. The genes are TRBV29-1 and TRBJ1-1; D not resolved. V gave up 4 bases and J gave up 7 bases, with 10 bases separating them. CDR1 SQVTM and CDR2 ANQGSEA come from the germline V gene. This CDR3 region has 11 residues.

This chain uses TRBV18 with TRBJ2-7; D tentatively reads TRBD1 or TRBD2 (5 bases each). Germline lookup yields CDR1 KGHSH and CDR2 LQKENI. The V end was cut by 5 bases, the J end by 5 bases, with 7 bases between. The length of the CDR3 is 11 residues. In DNA form, the CDR3 reads TGTGCCAGCTCAGTGGGGGACGAGCAGTACTTC. It codes for CASSVGDEQYF.

This clone appeared a few times. The chain employs TRBV28 and TRBJ1-5, with 7 bases that match TRBD1. This CDR3 spans 13 amino acids. Germline loops: CDR1 MDHEN, CDR2 SYDVKM. J lost 4 bases, V lost 8 bases, and 5 bases had no gene match. The CDR3 DNA reads as TGTGCCAGCGGCGAGACAGGGAATCAGCCCCAGCATTTT. Its translation is CASGETGNQPQHF.